Described below is a single T cell receptor (beta chain) sequence and its context. This record belongs to a study of blood T cell repertoires in COVID-19. Study-level information: Samples taken during acute and convalescent COVID-19 were collected in the United States, Italy and Spain.

Measured with immunoSEQ multiplex PCR; TCRdb has only the in-frame clones, and not every one. This table has 70,000 to 90,000 clones, 82% appearing once. V was shortened by 6 bases and J by 5 bases, with 10 bases between the two germline ends. CDR3 size: 12 residues. The sequence was collected from a woman older than 75 with acute or convalescent COVID-19. The chain joins TRBV12-3 or TRBV12-4 to TRBJ2-5; D ambiguous. The sample was peripheral blood. The chain's CDR3 is CASSMPRETQYF. The DNA for the CDR3 is TGTGCCAGCAGCATGCCGAGGGAGACCCAGTACTTC.